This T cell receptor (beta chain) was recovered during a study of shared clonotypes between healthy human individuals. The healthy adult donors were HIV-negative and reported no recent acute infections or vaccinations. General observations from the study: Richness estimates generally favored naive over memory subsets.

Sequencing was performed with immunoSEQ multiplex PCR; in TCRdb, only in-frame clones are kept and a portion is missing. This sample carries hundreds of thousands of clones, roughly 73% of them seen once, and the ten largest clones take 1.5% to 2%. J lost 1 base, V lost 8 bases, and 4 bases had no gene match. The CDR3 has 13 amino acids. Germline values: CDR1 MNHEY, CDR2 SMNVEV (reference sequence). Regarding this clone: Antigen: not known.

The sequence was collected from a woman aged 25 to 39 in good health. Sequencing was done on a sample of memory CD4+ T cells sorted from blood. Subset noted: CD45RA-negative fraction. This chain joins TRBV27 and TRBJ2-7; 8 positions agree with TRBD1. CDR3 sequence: CASGGTGSYEQYF. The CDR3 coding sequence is TGTGCCAGCGGGGGGACAGGTTCCTACGAGCAGTACTTC.